This T cell receptor (beta chain) originates from a study of CD8+ T cells in alopecia areata. Study details: Dosing with tofacitinib proceeded for 6 to 18 months, followed by 6 months off drug.

Study results and limitations: Higher clonality and more expanded CD8+ clones appeared in lesional than normal scalp.

After isolation, RNA underwent reverse transcription to generate cDNA as the sequencing template. Only in-frame clones appear in the TCRdb table, and some are missing; sequencing was by immunoSEQ multiplex PCR. The sample has 220,000 or so clones, about 53% seen once. This clone was recorded at least ten times. Its target is not known. Punch biopsies of lesional scalp, plus peripheral blood, were taken from alopecia areata patients. Trimming removed 2 bases from V and 4 bases from J; junction bases left unmatched: 5. CDR1 SGHTA and CDR2 FQGNSA come from the germline V gene. The CDR3 spans 16 residues. The V and J genes are TRBV7-2 and TRBJ2-1, with 10 nucleotides matching TRBD2. This receptor was obtained from a human donor with alopecia areata. The sequencing used CD4+ T cells sorted from blood, collected at week 0. The CDR3 spells CASSLSRTSGYNEQFF. The CDR3, as DNA: TGTGCCAGCAGCTTATCCAGGACTAGCGGATACAATGAGCAGTTCTTC. Full variable domain (missing parts from reference TRBV7-2 and TRBJ2-1): GAGVSQSPSNKVTEKGKDVELRCDPISGHTALYWYRQSLGQGLEFLIYFQGNSAPDKSGLPSDRFSAERTGGSVSTLTIQRTQQEDSAVYLCASSLSRTSGYNEQFFGPGTRLTVL.